The TCR beta chain described here comes from a study of cytomegalovirus exposure and HLA in healthy donors. Trimming stripped 5 bases from V and 6 bases from J, with 11 bases between. The CDR3 extends over 14 amino acids. CDR1 SEHNR and CDR2 FQNEAQ come from the germline V gene (reference sequence). In the PCR, 60 Vbeta and 13 Jbeta primers were used. In the original analysis: Later, an analysis found about 80 million unique TCR beta chains, and roughly 9.9 million of these were shared. Assay used: immunoSEQ multiplex PCR; TCRdb lists only in-frame clones, some missing. The V and J calls and clone size were taken over from that table, and D and trimming were inferred from the DNA. The repertoire holds under 200,000 clones, with roughly 74% as singletons. This clone was found once.

Material for sequencing was PBMCs. The genes are TRBV7-9 and TRBJ1-6; D remains ambiguous. This TCR was sampled from a woman aged 30 to 39 in good health and CMV-seronegative. The CDR3 here is CASSPPGANSPLHF. CDR3 nucleotide sequence: TGTGCCAGCAGCCCGCCGGGAGCTAATTCACCCCTCCACTTT.